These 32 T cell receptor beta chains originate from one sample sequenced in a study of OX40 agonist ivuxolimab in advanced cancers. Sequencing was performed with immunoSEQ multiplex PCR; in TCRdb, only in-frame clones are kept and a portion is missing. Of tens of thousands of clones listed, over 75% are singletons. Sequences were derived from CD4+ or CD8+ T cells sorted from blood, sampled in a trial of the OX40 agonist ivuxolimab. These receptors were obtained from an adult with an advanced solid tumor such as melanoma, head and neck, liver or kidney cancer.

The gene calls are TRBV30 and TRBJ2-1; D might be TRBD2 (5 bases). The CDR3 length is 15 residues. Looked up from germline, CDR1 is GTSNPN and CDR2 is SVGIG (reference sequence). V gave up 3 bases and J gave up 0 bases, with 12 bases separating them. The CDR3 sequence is CAWSADFTSYNEQFF. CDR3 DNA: TGTGCCTGGAGCGCGGACTTTACCTCCTACAATGAGCAGTTCTTC.

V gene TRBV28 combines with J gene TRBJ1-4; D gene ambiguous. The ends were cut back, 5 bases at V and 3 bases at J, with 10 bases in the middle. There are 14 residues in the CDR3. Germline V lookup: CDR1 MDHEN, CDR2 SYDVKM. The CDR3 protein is CASSPPGSNEKLFF. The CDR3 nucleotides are TGTGCCAGCAGTCCTCCCGGATCTAATGAAAAACTGTTTTTT. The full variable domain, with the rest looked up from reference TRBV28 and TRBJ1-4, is DVKVTQSSRYLVKRTGEKVFLECVQDMDHENMFWYRQDPGLGLRLIYFSYDVKMKEKGDIPEGYSVSREKKERFSLILESASTNQTSMYLCASSPPGSNEKLFFGSGTQLSVL.

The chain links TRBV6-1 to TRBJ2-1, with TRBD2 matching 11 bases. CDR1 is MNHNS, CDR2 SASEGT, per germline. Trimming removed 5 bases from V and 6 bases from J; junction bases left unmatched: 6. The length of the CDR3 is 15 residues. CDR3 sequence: CASSSGTSGPNEQFF. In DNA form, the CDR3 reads TGTGCCAGCAGTTCCGGGACTAGCGGACCCAATGAGCAGTTCTTC.

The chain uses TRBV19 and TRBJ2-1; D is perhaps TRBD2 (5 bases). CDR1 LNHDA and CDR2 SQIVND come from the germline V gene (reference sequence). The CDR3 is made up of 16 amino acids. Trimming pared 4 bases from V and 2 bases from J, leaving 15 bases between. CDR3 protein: CASSRRERSPYNEQFF. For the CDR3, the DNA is TGTGCCAGTAGTAGGCGAGAGCGGAGCCCCTACAATGAGCAGTTCTTC. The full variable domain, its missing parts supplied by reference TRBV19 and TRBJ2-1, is DGGITQSPKYLFRKEGQNVTLSCEQNLNHDAMYWYRQDPGQGLRLIYYSQIVNDFQKGDIAEGYSVSREKKESFPLTVTSAQKNPTAFYLCASSRRERSPYNEQFFGPGTRLTVL.

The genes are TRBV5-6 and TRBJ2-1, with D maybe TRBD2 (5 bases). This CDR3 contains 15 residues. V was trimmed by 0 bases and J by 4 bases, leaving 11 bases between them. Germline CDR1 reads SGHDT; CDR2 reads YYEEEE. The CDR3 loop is CASSLADGGYNEQFF. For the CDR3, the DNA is TGTGCCAGCAGCTTGGCGGACGGAGGTTACAATGAGCAGTTCTTC.

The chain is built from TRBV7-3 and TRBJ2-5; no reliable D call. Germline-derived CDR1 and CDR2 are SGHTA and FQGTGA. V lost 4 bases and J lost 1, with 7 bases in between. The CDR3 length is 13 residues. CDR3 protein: CASSSTLQETQYF. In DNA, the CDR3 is TGTGCCAGCAGCTCCACACTCCAAGAGACCCAGTACTTC.

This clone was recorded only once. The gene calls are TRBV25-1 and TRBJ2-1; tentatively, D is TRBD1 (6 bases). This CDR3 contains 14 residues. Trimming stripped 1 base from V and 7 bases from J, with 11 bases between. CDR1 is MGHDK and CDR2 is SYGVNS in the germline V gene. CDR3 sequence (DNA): TGTGCCAGCAGTGAATTTCAGGGGCTGAATGAGCAGTTCTTC. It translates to CASSEFQGLNEQFF.

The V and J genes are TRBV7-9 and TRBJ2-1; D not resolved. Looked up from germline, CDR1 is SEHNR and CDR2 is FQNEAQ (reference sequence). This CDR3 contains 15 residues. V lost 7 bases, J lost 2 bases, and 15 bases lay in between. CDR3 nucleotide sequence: TGTGCCAGCATCCCACGGGCAACCGCCTACAATGAGCAGTTCTTC. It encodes CASIPRATAYNEQFF.

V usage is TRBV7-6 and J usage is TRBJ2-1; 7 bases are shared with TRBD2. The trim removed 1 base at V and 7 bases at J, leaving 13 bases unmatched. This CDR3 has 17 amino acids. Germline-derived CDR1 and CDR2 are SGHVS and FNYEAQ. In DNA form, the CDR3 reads TGTGCCAGCAGCTTAGAGGGCGGGAGTGGGGGTGTGAATGAGCAGTTCTTC. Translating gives CASSLEGGSGGVNEQFF.

The CDR3 here is CAISETGGIEQFF. The CDR3 bases are TGTGCCATCAGTGAGACAGGGGGCATTGAGCAGTTCTTC. This rearrangement joins TRBV10-3 to TRBJ2-1; 9 bases agree with TRBD1. Germline CDR1 ENHRY, CDR2 SYGVKD. CDR3 length equals 13 residues. J was trimmed by 9 bases and V by 2 bases; bases with no gene match: 2.

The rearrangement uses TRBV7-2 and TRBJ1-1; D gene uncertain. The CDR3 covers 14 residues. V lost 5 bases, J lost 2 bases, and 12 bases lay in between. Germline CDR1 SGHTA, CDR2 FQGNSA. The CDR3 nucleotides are TGTGCCAGCAGCCCGCATGAGGGTAACACTGAAGCTTTCTTT. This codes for CASSPHEGNTEAFF.

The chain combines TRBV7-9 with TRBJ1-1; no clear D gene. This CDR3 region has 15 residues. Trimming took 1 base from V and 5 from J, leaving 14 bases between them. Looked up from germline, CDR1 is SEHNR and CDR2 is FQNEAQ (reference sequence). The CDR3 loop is CASSLDAQVGTEAFF. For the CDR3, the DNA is TGTGCCAGCAGCTTAGATGCGCAGGTCGGGACTGAAGCTTTCTTT.

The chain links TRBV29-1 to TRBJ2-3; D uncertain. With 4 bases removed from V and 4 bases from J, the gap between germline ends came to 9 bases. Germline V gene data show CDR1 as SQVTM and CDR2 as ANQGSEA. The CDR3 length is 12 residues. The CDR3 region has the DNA TGCAGCGTTGTCCTCCGTGCAGATACGCAGTATTTT. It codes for CSVVLRADTQYF.

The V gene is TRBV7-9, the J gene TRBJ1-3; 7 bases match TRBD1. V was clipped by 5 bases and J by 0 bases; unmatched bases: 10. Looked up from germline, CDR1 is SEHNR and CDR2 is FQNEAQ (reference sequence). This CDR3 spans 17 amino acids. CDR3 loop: CASSPRGQLFSGNTIYF. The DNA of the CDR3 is TGTGCCAGCAGCCCCAGGGGACAGCTCTTCTCTGGAAACACCATATATTTT. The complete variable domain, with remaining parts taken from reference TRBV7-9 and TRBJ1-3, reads DTGVSQNPRHKITKRGQNVTFRCDPISEHNRLYWYRQTLGQGPEFLTYFQNEAQLEKSRLLSDRFSAERPKGSFSTLEIQRTEQGDSAMYLCASSPRGQLFSGNTIYFGEGSWLTVV.

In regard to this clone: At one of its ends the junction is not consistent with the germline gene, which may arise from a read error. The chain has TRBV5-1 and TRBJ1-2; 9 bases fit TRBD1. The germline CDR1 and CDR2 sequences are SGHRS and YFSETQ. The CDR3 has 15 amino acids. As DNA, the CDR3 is TGCGCCGGCAGCTTGGCAACAGGGGGCGACTATGGCTACACCTTC. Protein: CAGSLATGGDYGYTF.

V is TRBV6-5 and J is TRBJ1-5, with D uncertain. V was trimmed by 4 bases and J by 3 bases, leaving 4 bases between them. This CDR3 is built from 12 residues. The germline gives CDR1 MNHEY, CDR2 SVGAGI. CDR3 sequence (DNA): TGTGCCAGCAGTTTCCTCAATCAGCCCCAGCATTTT. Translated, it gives CASSFLNQPQHF.

The chain's CDR3 is CASSWGQGGETQYF. In DNA form, the CDR3 reads TGTGCCAGCAGCTGGGGACAGGGAGGGGAGACCCAGTACTTC. The chain joins TRBV7-3 to TRBJ2-5; TRBD1 agrees at 9 bases. The trim removed 4 bases at V and 5 bases at J, leaving 5 bases unmatched. The CDR3 runs 14 residues. CDR1 is SGHTA and CDR2 is FQGTGA in the germline V gene.

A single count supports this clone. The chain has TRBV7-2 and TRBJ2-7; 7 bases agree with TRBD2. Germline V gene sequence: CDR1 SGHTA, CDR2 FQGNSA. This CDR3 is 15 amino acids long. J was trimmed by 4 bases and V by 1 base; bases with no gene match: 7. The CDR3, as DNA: TGTGCCAGCAGCTTAGTATACCAGCGGGAATACGAGCAGTACTTC. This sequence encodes CASSLVYQREYEQYF.

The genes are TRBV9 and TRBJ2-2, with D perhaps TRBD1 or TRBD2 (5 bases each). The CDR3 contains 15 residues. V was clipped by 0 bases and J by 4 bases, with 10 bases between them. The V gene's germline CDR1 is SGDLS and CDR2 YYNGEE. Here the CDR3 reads CASSVEGRSTGELFF. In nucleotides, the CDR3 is TGTGCCAGCAGCGTAGAGGGGAGAAGCACCGGGGAGCTGTTTTTT.

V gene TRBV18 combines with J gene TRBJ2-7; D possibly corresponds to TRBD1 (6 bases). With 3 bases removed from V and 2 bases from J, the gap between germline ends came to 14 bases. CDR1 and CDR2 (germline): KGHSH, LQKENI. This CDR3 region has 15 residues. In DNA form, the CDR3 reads TGTGCCAGCTCACCCACCTCGACAGGTGCCTACGAGCAGTACTTC. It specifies CASSPTSTGAYEQYF.

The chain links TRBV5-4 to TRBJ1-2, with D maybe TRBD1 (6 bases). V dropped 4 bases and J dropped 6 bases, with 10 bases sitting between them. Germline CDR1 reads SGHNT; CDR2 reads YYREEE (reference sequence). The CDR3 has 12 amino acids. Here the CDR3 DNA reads TGTGCCAGCAGCATACAGGGTGATGGCTACACCTTC. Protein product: CASSIQGDGYTF.

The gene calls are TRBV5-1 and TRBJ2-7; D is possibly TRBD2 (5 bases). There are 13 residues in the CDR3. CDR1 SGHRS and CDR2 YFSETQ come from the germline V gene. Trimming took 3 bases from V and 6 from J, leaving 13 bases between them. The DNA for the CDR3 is TGCGCCAGCAGCTCCGGGGAGACGGGCGAGCAGTACTTC. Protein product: CASSSGETGEQYF.

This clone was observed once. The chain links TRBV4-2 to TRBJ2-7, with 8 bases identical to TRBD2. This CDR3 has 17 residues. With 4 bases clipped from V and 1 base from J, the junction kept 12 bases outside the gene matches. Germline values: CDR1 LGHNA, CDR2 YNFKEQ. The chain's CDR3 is CASSPRLARSSSYEQYF. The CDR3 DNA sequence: TGTGCCAGCAGCCCGAGACTAGCGAGGAGTTCGTCCTACGAGCAGTACTTC.

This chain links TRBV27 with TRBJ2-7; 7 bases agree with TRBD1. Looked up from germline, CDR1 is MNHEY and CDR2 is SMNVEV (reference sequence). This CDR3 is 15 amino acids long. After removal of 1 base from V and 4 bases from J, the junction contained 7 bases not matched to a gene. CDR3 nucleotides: TGTGCCAGCAGTTTATTCATGGGACAGATTTACGAGCAGTACTTC. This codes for CASSLFMGQIYEQYF.

The CDR3 reads CASSSGTGDYGYTF. In nucleotides, the CDR3 is TGTGCCAGCAGCTCCGGGACAGGGGACTATGGCTACACCTTC. The chain couples TRBV7-3 to TRBJ1-2, with 10 positions matching TRBD1. Germline assignment: CDR1 SGHTA and CDR2 FQGTGA. Trimming cost V 4 bases and J 3 bases; bases outside gene matches: 2. The CDR3 runs 14 residues.

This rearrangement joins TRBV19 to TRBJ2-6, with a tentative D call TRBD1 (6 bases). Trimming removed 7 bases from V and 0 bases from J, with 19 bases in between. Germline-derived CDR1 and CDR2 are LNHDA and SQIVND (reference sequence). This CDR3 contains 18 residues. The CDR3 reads CASTSERQALSGANVLTF. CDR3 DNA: TGTGCCAGTACATCCGAGCGACAGGCCCTCTCTGGGGCCAACGTCCTGACTTTC.

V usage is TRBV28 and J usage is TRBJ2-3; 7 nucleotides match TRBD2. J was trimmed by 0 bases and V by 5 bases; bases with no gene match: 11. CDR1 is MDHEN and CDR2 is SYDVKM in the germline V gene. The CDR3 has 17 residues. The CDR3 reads CASSTPFGLVSTDTQYF. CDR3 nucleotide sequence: TGTGCCAGCAGTACCCCATTCGGACTAGTTAGCACAGATACGCAGTATTTT.

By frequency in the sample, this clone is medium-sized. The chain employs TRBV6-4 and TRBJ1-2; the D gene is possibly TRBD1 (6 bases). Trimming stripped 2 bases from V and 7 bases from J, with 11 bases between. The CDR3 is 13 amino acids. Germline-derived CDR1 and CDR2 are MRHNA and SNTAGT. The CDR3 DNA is TGTGCCAGCAGTGACCGAGGGGGGTTTGGCTACACCTTC. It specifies CASSDRGGFGYTF.

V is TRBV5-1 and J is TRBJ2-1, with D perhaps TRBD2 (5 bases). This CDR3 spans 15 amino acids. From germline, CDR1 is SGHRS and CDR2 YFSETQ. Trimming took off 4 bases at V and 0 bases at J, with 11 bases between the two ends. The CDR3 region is CASSQAVSSYNEQFF. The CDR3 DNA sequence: TGCGCCAGCAGCCAAGCGGTAAGCTCCTACAATGAGCAGTTCTTC.

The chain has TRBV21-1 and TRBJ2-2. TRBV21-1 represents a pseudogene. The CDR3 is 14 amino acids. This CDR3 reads CASSLPLGTGELFF. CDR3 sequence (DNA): TGTGCCAGCAGCCTACCTCTGGGTACCGGGGAGCTGTTTTTT.

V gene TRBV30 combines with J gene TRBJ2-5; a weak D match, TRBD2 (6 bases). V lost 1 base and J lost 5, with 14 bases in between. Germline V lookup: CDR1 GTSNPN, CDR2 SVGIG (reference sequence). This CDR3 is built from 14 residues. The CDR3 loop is CAWSEWAGGETQYF. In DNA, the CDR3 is TGTGCCTGGAGTGAGTGGGCCGGAGGGGAGACCCAGTACTTC.

CDR3 sequence: CASGPYLIAGVNEQFF. The DNA for the CDR3 is TGTGCTAGTGGTCCATACTTAATAGCGGGAGTTAATGAGCAGTTCTTC. This chain links TRBV12-5 with TRBJ2-1, with 9 bases matching TRBD2. The germline V gene has CDR1 LGHNT and CDR2 FRNRAP. This CDR3 comprises 16 residues. V lost 5 bases to trimming and J lost 7 bases; unmatched junction nucleotides: 12.